These T cell receptor beta chains were read from a single sample in a study of T cell responses to AZD1222 COVID-19 vaccine. Profiled with immunoSEQ multiplex PCR; TCRdb holds only in-frame clones, not every one. The sample has about 27,000 clones; 92% are singletons. Sequences were derived from peripheral blood, sampled 28 days after the second AZD1222 dose. The receptors here all came from an adult who received the AZD1222 COVID-19 vaccine. The CDR3 runs from the conserved cysteine through the conserved F or W. Each record gives: J gene, CDR3 length, V gene, clone size, D gene, CDR3 protein, CDR3 DNA. D genes are given only for firm matches. Clone size appears in some rows only: once, few, many, or a class for an expanded clone.

J: TRBJ1-5; length: 15; V: TRBV19; size: .; D: .; CDR3: CASTPPYDSNQPQHF; DNA: TGTGCCAGTACCCCTCCATATGATAGCAATCAGCCCCAGCATTTT
J: TRBJ2-2; length: 13; V: TRBV2; size: .; D: .; CDR3: CASSESPSGELFF; DNA: TGTGCCAGCAGTGAATCACCTAGCGGGGAGCTGTTTTTT
J: TRBJ2-7; length: 16; V: TRBV27; size: .; D: .; CDR3: CASSLSGAEVAYEQYF; DNA: TGTGCCAGCAGTTTATCGGGGGCCGAAGTAGCCTACGAGCAGTACTTC
J: TRBJ1-3; length: 13; V: TRBV19; size: .; D: .; CDR3: CASSRPDGNTIYF; DNA: TGTGCCAGTAGTAGGCCAGATGGAAACACCATATATTTT
J: TRBJ2-5; length: 14; V: TRBV4-2; size: .; D: .; CDR3: CASSQERQQETQYF; DNA: TGTGCCAGCAGCCAAGAAAGACAGCAAGAGACCCAGTACTTC
J: TRBJ1-5; length: 15; V: TRBV28; size: .; D: .; CDR3: CASSLLWTFNQPQHF; DNA: TGTGCCAGCAGTTTGCTTTGGACATTTAATCAGCCCCAGCATTTT
J: TRBJ1-2; length: 13; V: TRBV20-1; size: .; D: .; CDR3: CSASLGTAYGYTF; DNA: TGCAGTGCTAGTCTTGGGACGGCTTATGGCTACACCTTC
J: TRBJ2-5; length: 13; V: TRBV5-5; size: .; D: .; CDR3: CASSLASSETQYF; DNA: TGTGCCAGCAGCTTAGCGTCATCCGAGACCCAGTACTTC
J: TRBJ2-2; length: 14; V: TRBV7-3; size: .; D: .; CDR3: CASTSVASAGELFF; DNA: TGTGCCAGCACGTCGGTAGCTAGCGCCGGGGAGCTGTTTTTT
J: TRBJ1-3; length: 17; V: TRBV30; size: .; D: .; CDR3: CAWSSKTVYYSGNTIYF; DNA: TGTGCCTGGAGTTCGAAGACAGTCTATTACTCTGGAAACACCATATATTTT
J: TRBJ1-5; length: 14; V: TRBV28; size: .; D: .; CDR3: CASSPSRGWQPQHF; DNA: TGTGCCAGCAGTCCGTCCCGAGGGTGGCAGCCCCAGCATTTT
J: TRBJ1-1; length: 14; V: TRBV18; size: once; D: .; CDR3: CASSPDLGLAEAFF; DNA: TGTGCCAGCTCACCGGATTTGGGGCTCGCTGAAGCTTTCTTT
J: TRBJ2-6; length: 16; V: TRBV28; size: .; D: .; CDR3: CASSLPEGSGANVLTF; DNA: TGTGCCAGCAGTTTACCCGAGGGCTCTGGGGCCAACGTCCTGACTTTC
J: TRBJ1-5; length: 14; V: TRBV10-3; size: .; D: .; CDR3: CAISVEFSNQPQHF; DNA: TGTGCCATCAGTGTGGAGTTTAGCAATCAGCCCCAGCATTTT
J: TRBJ2-5; length: 15; V: TRBV5-4; size: .; D: .; CDR3: CASSLWGIGQETQYF; DNA: TGTGCCAGCAGCTTGTGGGGGATTGGACAAGAGACCCAGTACTTC
J: TRBJ2-6; length: 15; V: TRBV28; size: .; D: .; CDR3: CASTSGISGANVLTF; DNA: TGTGCCAGCACCTCCGGTATCTCTGGGGCCAACGTCCTGACTTTC
J: TRBJ1-6; length: 14; V: TRBV6-5; size: .; D: .; CDR3: CASSRQEINSPLHF; DNA: TGTGCCAGCAGTCGACAGGAGATCAATTCACCCCTCCACTTT
J: TRBJ1-1; length: 15; V: TRBV30; size: .; D: .; CDR3: CAWKIDTLGVTEAFF; DNA: TGTGCCTGGAAGATAGACACCCTCGGGGTGACTGAAGCTTTCTTT
J: TRBJ2-5; length: 14; V: TRBV9; size: .; D: .; CDR3: CASSVGVGEETQYF; DNA: TGTGCCAGCAGCGTAGGCGTAGGAGAAGAGACCCAGTACTTC
J: TRBJ2-7; length: 16; V: TRBV7-9; size: .; D: .; CDR3: CASSLVGRGGSYEQYF; DNA: TGTGCCAGCAGCTTAGTGGGCAGGGGAGGGTCCTACGAGCAGTACTTC
J: TRBJ2-3; length: 12; V: TRBV29-1; size: .; D: TRBD1; CDR3: CSAGQETDTQYF; DNA: TGCAGCGCCGGACAGGAAACAGATACGCAGTATTTT
J: TRBJ2-7; length: 16; V: TRBV5-1; size: .; D: TRBD1; CDR3: CASSLGGQGTTYEQYF; DNA: TGCGCCAGCAGCTTGGGAGGACAGGGGACGACCTACGAGCAGTACTTC
J: TRBJ2-7; length: 14; V: TRBV18; size: .; D: .; CDR3: CASSPPVRYYEQYF; DNA: TGTGCCAGCTCACCACCGGTCAGATACTACGAGCAGTACTTC
J: TRBJ1-5; length: 13; V: TRBV18; size: .; D: .; CDR3: CASSPAWGQPQHF; DNA: TGTGCCAGCTCACCGGCGTGGGGTCAGCCCCAGCATTTT
J: TRBJ2-2; length: 14; V: TRBV5-1; size: .; D: .; CDR3: CASSPGTGTGELFF; DNA: TGCGCCAGCAGCCCAGGGACGGGAACCGGGGAGCTGTTTTTT
J: TRBJ2-5; length: 15; V: TRBV15; size: .; D: .; CDR3: CATSRRGTVQETQYF; DNA: TGTGCCACCAGTAGGAGGGGGACAGTCCAAGAGACCCAGTACTTC
J: TRBJ1-4; length: 15; V: TRBV6-5; size: .; D: .; CDR3: CASSYRGRSNEKLFF; DNA: TGTGCCAGCAGTTATCGTGGCCGTTCGAATGAAAAACTGTTTTTT
J: TRBJ2-1; length: 12; V: TRBV28; size: .; D: .; CDR3: CASSLPLHEQFF; DNA: TGTGCCAGCAGTTTGCCCCTTCATGAGCAGTTCTTC
J: TRBJ1-2; length: 11; V: TRBV28; size: .; D: .; CDR3: CASSFNYGYTF; DNA: TGTGCCAGCAGTTTTAACTATGGCTACACCTTC
J: TRBJ1-5; length: 15; V: TRBV2; size: .; D: .; CDR3: CASRAGTTSNQPQHF; DNA: TGTGCCAGCAGGGCTGGTACTACGAGCAATCAGCCCCAGCATTTT
J: TRBJ2-1; length: 15; V: TRBV7-2; size: .; D: .; CDR3: CASSYGFQGGNEQFF; DNA: TGTGCCAGCAGTTACGGGTTCCAGGGTGGGAATGAGCAGTTCTTC
J: TRBJ2-1; length: 15; V: TRBV28; size: once; D: TRBD2; CDR3: CASNRRTSGKNEQFF; DNA: TGTGCCAGCAACCGACGGACTAGCGGTAAAAATGAGCAGTTCTTC
J: TRBJ1-5; length: 15; V: TRBV28; size: .; D: .; CDR3: CASNSGGFGSQPQHF; DNA: TGTGCCAGCAACTCCGGAGGGTTTGGGTCTCAGCCCCAGCATTTT
J: TRBJ2-5; length: 14; V: TRBV7-3; size: .; D: .; CDR3: CASSSRGLGETQYF; DNA: TGTGCCAGCAGCTCCCGCGGGTTGGGGGAGACCCAGTACTTC
J: TRBJ1-1; length: 15; V: TRBV10-3; size: .; D: .; CDR3: CAISDHRVMNTEAFF; DNA: TGTGCCATCAGTGACCACAGGGTCATGAACACTGAAGCTTTCTTT
J: TRBJ2-3; length: 15; V: TRBV14; size: .; D: .; CDR3: CASSLTSGGADTQYF; DNA: TGTGCCAGCAGCCTAACGTCCGGGGGAGCAGATACGCAGTATTTT
J: TRBJ1-4; length: 16; V: TRBV19; size: .; D: .; CDR3: CASSIWTGPGSEKLFF; DNA: TGTGCCAGTAGTATCTGGACGGGCCCGGGGTCGGAAAAACTGTTTTTT
J: TRBJ1-1; length: 17; V: TRBV7-9; size: .; D: TRBD1; CDR3: CASMGTTGRMVGTEAFF; DNA: TGTGCCAGCATGGGGACGACAGGGAGGATGGTTGGCACTGAAGCTTTCTTT
J: TRBJ2-1; length: 15; V: TRBV7-2; size: once; D: .; CDR3: CASSSYGAQAGEQFF; DNA: TGTGCCAGCAGCTCTTACGGGGCCCAAGCGGGTGAGCAGTTCTTC
J: TRBJ2-1; length: 18; V: TRBV7-3; size: .; D: .; CDR3: CASSFRGGKLVGDNEQFF; DNA: TGTGCCAGCAGCTTCCGAGGAGGGAAATTAGTGGGGGACAATGAGCAGTTCTTC
J: TRBJ1-4; length: 14; V: TRBV6-5; size: .; D: .; CDR3: CASRKDRNGEKLFF; DNA: TGTGCCAGCAGAAAGGACCGTAATGGGGAAAAACTGTTTTTT
J: TRBJ1-2; length: 16; V: TRBV18; size: .; D: TRBD1; CDR3: CASSPGQGNSNYGYTF; DNA: TGTGCCAGCTCACCGGGACAGGGTAACTCTAACTATGGCTACACCTTC
J: TRBJ2-3; length: 14; V: TRBV3-1/TRBV3-2; size: .; D: .; CDR3: CASSPRGGRDTQYF; DNA: TGTGCCAGCAGCCCCAGGGGTGGAAGAGATACGCAGTATTTT
J: TRBJ1-6; length: 17; V: TRBV18; size: .; D: .; CDR3: CASSSRTASSYNSPLHF; DNA: TGTGCCAGCTCATCTAGGACAGCTAGCTCCTATAATTCACCCCTCCACTTT
J: TRBJ2-7; length: 16; V: TRBV18; size: .; D: TRBD2; CDR3: CASSPDTSGVVREQYF; DNA: TGTGCCAGCTCACCCGATACTAGCGGTGTAGTCCGCGAGCAGTACTTC
J: TRBJ1-2; length: 13; V: TRBV11-2; size: .; D: .; CDR3: CASRPKGNYGYTF; DNA: TGTGCCAGCAGGCCTAAGGGGAACTATGGCTACACCTTC
J: TRBJ1-2; length: 15; V: TRBV3-1/TRBV3-2; size: few; D: TRBD1; CDR3: CASSQVITRGQGYTF; DNA: TGTGCCAGCAGCCAAGTAATAACCAGGGGGCAAGGCTACACCTTC
J: TRBJ1-1; length: 12; V: TRBV11-3; size: .; D: .; CDR3: CASRSEGTEAFF; DNA: TGTGCCAGCAGGTCCGAGGGCACTGAAGCTTTCTTT
J: TRBJ2-1; length: 14; V: TRBV30; size: .; D: TRBD1; CDR3: CAWSVWTGGGEQFF; DNA: TGTGCCTGGAGTGTGTGGACAGGGGGCGGTGAGCAGTTCTTC
J: TRBJ1-1; length: 13; V: TRBV7-7; size: .; D: .; CDR3: CASSLGENTEAFF; DNA: TGTGCTAGCAGCTTAGGAGAGAACACTGAAGCTTTCTTT
J: TRBJ1-4; length: 14; V: TRBV27; size: .; D: .; CDR3: CASSVRDHREKLFF; DNA: TGTGCCAGCAGTGTCCGGGACCATCGTGAAAAACTGTTTTTT
J: TRBJ1-5; length: 15; V: TRBV6-1; size: .; D: .; CDR3: CASSEHPGSNQPQHF; DNA: TGTGCCAGCAGTGAACACCCGGGAAGCAATCAGCCCCAGCATTTT
J: TRBJ1-5; length: 13; V: TRBV18; size: .; D: .; CDR3: CASSPGSNQPQHF; DNA: TGTGCCAGCTCACCGGGTAGCAATCAGCCCCAGCATTTT
J: TRBJ2-7; length: 16; V: TRBV6-5; size: .; D: .; CDR3: CASSYSKVAATYEQYF; DNA: TGTGCCAGCAGTTACTCGAAGGTAGCAGCAACCTACGAGCAGTACTTC
J: TRBJ1-5; length: 14; V: TRBV5-1; size: .; D: .; CDR3: CASSLAGNNQPQHF; DNA: TGCGCCAGCAGCTTGGCAGGGAACAATCAGCCCCAGCATTTT